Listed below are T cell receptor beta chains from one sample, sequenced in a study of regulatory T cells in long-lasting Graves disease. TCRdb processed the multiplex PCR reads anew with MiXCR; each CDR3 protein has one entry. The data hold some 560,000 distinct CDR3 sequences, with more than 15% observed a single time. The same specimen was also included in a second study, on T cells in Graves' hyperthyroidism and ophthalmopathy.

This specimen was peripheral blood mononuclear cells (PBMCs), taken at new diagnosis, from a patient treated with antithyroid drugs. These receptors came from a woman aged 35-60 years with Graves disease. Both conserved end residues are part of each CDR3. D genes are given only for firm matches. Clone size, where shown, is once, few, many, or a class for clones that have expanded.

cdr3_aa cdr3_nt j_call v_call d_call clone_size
CASSQATGVVYGYTF TGTGCCAGCAGCCAAGCAACAGGGGTGGTCTATGGCTACACCTTC TRBJ1-2 TRBV3-1 TRBD1 .
CSAGGGAWNEQFF TGCAGTGCCGGGGGGGGGGCATGGAATGAGCAGTTCTTC TRBJ2-1 TRBV20-1 TRBD2 .
CASRRGSDTEAFF TGTGCCAGCCGACGGGGGAGCGACACTGAAGCTTTCTTT TRBJ1-1 TRBV5-6 . .
CSARGAGGGVNTEAFF TGCAGTGCTAGAGGGGCAGGGGGAGGAGTGAACACTGAAGCTTTCTTT TRBJ1-1 TRBV20-1 TRBD1 .
CASSLNLAGLSYEQYF TGTGCCAGCAGCTTAAACCTAGCGGGGCTCTCCTACGAGCAGTACTTC TRBJ2-7 TRBV5-5 TRBD2 .
CASSVGGILLRGELFF TGTGCCAGCAGCGTAGGGGGGATCCTTCTCCGCGGGGAGCTGTTTTTT TRBJ2-2 TRBV9 . .
CASAGIAGVSYNEQFF TGTGCCAGCGCGGGGATTGCCGGGGTCTCCTACAATGAGCAGTTCTTC TRBJ2-1 TRBV6-1 . .
CASSFGDGPHEQYF TGCGCCAGCAGTTTTGGGGACGGTCCCCACGAGCAGTACTTC TRBJ2-7 TRBV5-1 . few
CASSYGTGYNEQFF TGTGCCAGCAGTTACGGGACGGGTTACAATGAGCAGTTCTTC TRBJ2-1 TRBV6-2/TRBV6-3 . many
CSATTAVEETQYF TGCAGTGCTACGACAGCGGTGGAAGAGACCCAGTACTTC TRBJ2-5 TRBV20-1 . few
CASSRRDFTDTQYF TGTGCCAGCAGTCGAAGGGACTTCACAGATACGCAGTATTTT TRBJ2-3 TRBV13 . few
CASSQASTGTVGGYTF TGCGCCAGCAGCCAAGCTTCGACAGGGACCGTCGGTGGCTACACCTTC TRBJ1-2 TRBV4-1 TRBD1 many
CASSLGTSGDTYNEQFF TGTGCCAGCAGCTTGGGGACTAGCGGAGACACTTACAATGAGCAGTTCTTC TRBJ2-1 TRBV13 TRBD2 many
CASTDPGGGTEAFF TGTGCCAGCACAGACCCGGGGGGAGGGACTGAAGCTTTCTTT TRBJ1-1 TRBV12-3/TRBV12-4 . .
CSARGSRAEAFF TGCAGTGCTAGAGGTTCAAGGGCTGAAGCTTTCTTT TRBJ1-1 TRBV20-1 . many
CASSVAWGTTEAFF TGTGCCAGCAGCGTAGCTTGGGGGACCACTGAAGCTTTCTTT TRBJ1-1 TRBV9 . many
CASRSQETQYF TGTGCCAGCAGAAGTCAAGAGACCCAGTACTTC TRBJ2-5 TRBV7-8 . many
CATNTGAAMIGTQYF TGTGCCACCAACACCGGGGCAGCTATGATTGGGACCCAGTACTTC TRBJ2-5 TRBV11-2 . .
CASSMGSCSNQPQHF TGTGCCAGCAGTATGGGCAGTTGTAGCAATCAGCCCCAGCATTTT TRBJ1-5 TRBV2 . .
CARSSSGPGELFF TGCGCCAGATCTTCTAGCGGGCCCGGGGAGCTGTTTTTT TRBJ2-2 TRBV4-1 TRBD2 .
CASSLAVINEQFF TGTGCCAGCAGCTTGGCGGTGATCAATGAGCAGTTCTTC TRBJ2-1 TRBV5-5 . many
CASSDSSGADTQYF TGTGCCAGCAGTGACTCTTCGGGGGCAGATACGCAGTATTTT TRBJ2-3 TRBV11-1 . .
CASSPLTGEDGYTF TGTGCCAGCTCACCTCTCACAGGGGAGGATGGCTACACCTTC TRBJ1-2 TRBV18 TRBD1 many
CASSVGPGGTYEQYF TGTGCCAGCAGCGTAGGGCCAGGGGGTACCTACGAGCAGTACTTC TRBJ2-7 TRBV9 TRBD1 many
CASSLNREPLHF TGTGCCAGCAGTCTGAATAGGGAGCCCCTCCACTTT TRBJ1-6 TRBV2 . .
CASSARRDRGLFRVNTIYF TGTGCCAGCAGCGCCCGACGGGACAGGGGGCTTTTTCGAGTAAACACCATATATTTT TRBJ1-3 TRBV7-9 TRBD1 .
CATSDATGGPEEKLFF TGTGCCACCAGTGATGCGACGGGGGGTCCTGAGGAAAAACTGTTTTTT TRBJ1-4 TRBV24-1 . .
CASSPDKGGDYTF TGTGCCAGCAGTCCGGACAAGGGGGGCGACTACACCTTC TRBJ1-2 TRBV27 . .
CASRGVWGYSTDTQYF TGTGCCAGCAGGGGCGTGTGGGGCTATAGCACAGATACGCAGTATTTT TRBJ2-3 TRBV2 . .
CSASSGTPDTQYF TGCAGTGCTAGTTCCGGGACCCCAGATACGCAGTATTTT TRBJ2-3 TRBV20-1 . once
CASSLPGGGALYNEQFF TGTGCCAGCAGCCTGCCTGGGGGGGGGGCCCTTTACAATGAGCAGTTCTTC TRBJ2-1 TRBV3-1 . many
CASRRTGEVETQYF TGTGCCAGCAGAAGGACCGGGGAAGTGGAGACCCAGTACTTC TRBJ2-5 TRBV27 . many
CASSVVDSSTDTQYF TGTGCCAGCAGCGTAGTGGACTCTAGCACAGATACGCAGTATTTT TRBJ2-3 TRBV9 . .
CASSLVSLGYNEQFF TGTGCCAGCAGCTTAGTCTCCCTAGGATACAATGAGCAGTTCTTC TRBJ2-1 TRBV7-9 . few
CASSQGARDEKLFF TGTGCCAGCAGCCAGGGGGCACGGGATGAAAAACTGTTTTTT TRBJ1-4 TRBV13 TRBD1 .
CASGRYYGYTF TGTGCCAGTGGGCGTTATTATGGCTACACCTTC TRBJ1-2 TRBV12-3/TRBV12-4 . .
CASSFGGQGVAGELFF TGTGCCAGCAGCTTCGGGGGACAGGGTGTCGCCGGGGAGCTGTTTTTT TRBJ2-2 TRBV11-3 TRBD1 .
CASSLVWHPPTGELFF TGTGCCAGCAGCTTAGTTTGGCACCCTCCCACCGGGGAGCTGTTTTTT TRBJ2-2 TRBV7-9 . many
CASSLLGNTEAFF TGTGCCAGCAGCTTGTTGGGTAACACTGAAGCTTTCTTT TRBJ1-1 TRBV7-9 . many
CASSSRDRVRETQYF TGCGCCAGCAGCTCCCGGGACAGGGTTCGTGAGACCCAGTACTTC TRBJ2-5 TRBV5-1 TRBD1 few
CASSSPTGTGTDTQYF TGCGCCAGCAGCTCCCCAACCGGGACAGGGACAGATACGCAGTATTTT TRBJ2-3 TRBV5-1 TRBD1 many
CASSSDRVRGNTIYF TGTGCCAGCAGCTCCGACAGGGTGAGAGGAAACACCATATATTTT TRBJ1-3 TRBV7-9 TRBD1 few
CASSLEGRDNEQFF TGCGCCAGCAGCTTGGAGGGCAGAGACAATGAGCAGTTCTTC TRBJ2-1 TRBV5-1 . many
CASSDRGLTKGNEQFF TGTGCCAGCAGCGACCGGGGGCTAACGAAAGGGAATGAGCAGTTCTTC TRBJ2-1 TRBV2 . .
CSAPTGVGYTF TGCAGTGCGCCGACTGGGGTCGGCTACACCTTC TRBJ1-2 TRBV20-1 . few
CASSLDRGRVGELFF TGTGCCAGCAGCTTGGACAGGGGGCGCGTCGGGGAGCTGTTTTTT TRBJ2-2 TRBV6-1 TRBD1 few
CASGLGGGGVTDTQYF TGTGCTAGTGGTTTGGGCGGGGGGGGGGTCACAGATACGCAGTATTTT TRBJ2-3 TRBV12-5 TRBD2 .
CASRDRTNQPQHF TGTGCCAGTAGGGACAGGACGAATCAGCCCCAGCATTTT TRBJ1-5 TRBV19 TRBD1 many
CAWSPLAGGGGQYF TGTGCCTGGAGTCCACTAGCGGGGGGAGGTGGCCAGTACTTC TRBJ2-5 TRBV30 TRBD2 few
CASSYPQNTEAFF TGTGCCAGCAGTTACCCCCAAAACACTGAAGCTTTCTTT TRBJ1-1 TRBV6-5 . many
CSVEGGSDEQYF TGCAGCGTTGAAGGGGGTTCTGACGAGCAGTACTTC TRBJ2-7 TRBV29-1 . .
CASSGWDTQGGYTF TGTGCCAGCAGCGGGTGGGACACTCAGGGTGGCTACACCTTC TRBJ1-2 TRBV5-8 . .
CASRTTGLARERGQFF TGTGCCAGCAGGACAACGGGACTAGCAAGGGAGAGGGGGCAGTTCTTC TRBJ2-1 TRBV6-1 TRBD2 few
CASSLPRQGGHEQYF TGTGCCAGCAGTCTCCCCCGGCAGGGAGGCCACGAGCAGTACTTC TRBJ2-7 TRBV28 . few
CASSPPTQGGSGANVLTF TGTGCCAGCAGCCCGCCGACACAGGGAGGCTCTGGGGCCAACGTCCTGACTTTC TRBJ2-6 TRBV5-8 . few